This T cell receptor (beta chain) was captured by sequencing in a study of blood T cell repertoires in COVID-19. For the study at large: COVID-19 samples collected from the United States, Italy and Spain covered acute and convalescent phases. The cDNA or gDNA used as material had been derived from T cells, B-cell-depleted T cells, or PBMCs.

As originally analysed: Using reference gene primer amplification, nucleated cell counts were estimated. Using immunoSEQ multiplex PCR, the repertoire was profiled, and TCRdb retains in-frame clones only, with some absent. The V and J calls and the clone size are those of that table, but D and trimming were determined from the DNA. The profile shows over 95,000 clones, more than 75% of them singletons. This CDR3 is built from 15 residues. Per the germline V gene, CDR1 is SGHRS and CDR2 is YFSETQ. Unmatched junction bases numbered 5, after V lost 4 bases and J lost 0 bases. This clonotype was sampled from a middle-aged woman with acute or convalescent COVID-19. V is TRBV5-1 and J is TRBJ2-7; 9 bases align to TRBD1. What was sequenced was peripheral blood. The CDR3 nucleotides read TGCGCCAGCAGCCAACCGGACAGGGGCTCCTACGAGCAGTACTTC. Its translation: CASSQPDRGSYEQYF. Filled out from reference TRBV5-1 and TRBJ2-7, the complete variable domain reads KAGVTQTPRYLIKTRGQQVTLSCSPISGHRSVSWYQQTPGQGLQFLFEYFSETQRNKGNFPGRFSGRQFSNSRSEMNVSTLELGDSALYLCASSQPDRGSYEQYFGPGTRLTVT.